Given below is one T cell receptor beta chain in context. The assay was immunoSEQ multiplex PCR, and TCRdb's table has in-frame clones only and misses some. The repertoire consists of around 110,000 clones, with around nine tenths occurring once and the leading ten covering 3.5% to 5.5%. These data belong to a study of blood T cell repertoires in COVID-19. In the study overall: Nucleic acid was either cDNA or gDNA, and it came from T cells, B-cell-depleted T cells, or PBMCs.

This CDR3 comprises 15 residues. Germline V gene lookup returns CDR1 MGHRA and CDR2 YSYEKL. Trimming pared 2 bases from V and 5 bases from J, leaving 16 bases between. The source of this sequence is a man aged 40-49 years with acute or convalescent COVID-19. Sequenced input: peripheral blood. The chain employs TRBV4-1 and TRBJ2-7; no reliable D call. CDR3 amino acids: CASSQPRRSVHEQYF. CDR3 in DNA: TGCGCCAGCAGCCAACCCCGGCGGAGTGTCCACGAGCAGTACTTC.